Included here is one T cell receptor (beta chain) sequence, with context. The data stem from a study of blood T cell repertoires in COVID-19. Across the whole study: Acute and convalescent COVID-19 samples came from the United States, Italy and Spain. Sources were T cells, B-cell-depleted T cells, or PBMCs; the material itself was cDNA or gDNA.

Authors' processing steps: How many nucleated cells were present was estimated from reference gene primer amplification. Sequencing used immunoSEQ multiplex PCR; TCRdb keeps in-frame clones, though not all of them. The DNA was the basis for D and trimming; V, J and clone size are from that table. The sample lists about 210,000 clones, more than 70% seen once, with 8% to 10% in the top ten. The receptor was derived from a woman between 50 and 59 years old with acute or convalescent COVID-19. Sequenced input: peripheral blood.

Written as DNA, the CDR3 is TGCGCCAGCAGCTTGGCCGCGGGCTCCTACGAGCAGTACTTC. The encoded protein is CASSLAAGSYEQYF. V and J are TRBV5-1 and TRBJ2-7; perhaps TRBD2 as D (5 bases). The CDR3 runs 14 residues. Germline V gene lookup returns CDR1 SGHRS and CDR2 YFSETQ. V lost 0 bases and J 0 bases, leaving 7 bases between the germline ends.